This paragraph reports one T cell receptor (beta chain). It lacks a known antigen. Within one base of it there is no much larger clone, and no base qualities were kept. From its cysteine to its phenylalanine, the CDR3 spans 15 amino acids. Solely the CDR3 DNA is kept, with 45 bases framed from the first base. The germline V gene gives CDR1 as MRHNA and CDR2 as SNTAGT. V loses 0 bases at its end and J loses 8 bases; junction bases beyond the gene matches: 5. The data stem from a study of T-cell memory formation after mild COVID-19 (TCRdb year 2021). In the study overall: TCR sequence clusters from the two donors were largely donor specific. In two donors, T-cell clones that expanded and contracted after mild COVID-19 were followed by sequencing TCRalpha and TCRbeta repertoires longitudinally. Two young, previously healthy adult volunteers made up the cohort, one male and one female.

TCRdb shows the sequencer as Illumina NovaSeq 6000. cDNA libraries for TCRalpha and TCRbeta were prepared by 5'RACE using constant-segment primers, with sample barcodes and unique molecular identifiers added. Trizol reagent was used to extract RNA from every sample. Library amplification was performed in two PCR steps, and a second sample barcode and Illumina TruSeq adapters were introduced in the second step. Sequencing of libraries was performed on an Illumina NovaSeq with 2 x 150 bp paired-end reads. The paper's data handling went like this. Reads were demultiplexed and collapsed into UMI-guided consensus sequences with migec v1.2.7. Using mixcr v2.1.11, the UMI consensuses were aligned to TRA and TRB V and J templates and assembled into clonotypes. Clonotypes were classified as expanded or contracted when called significant by both edgeR and NoisET, with noise models trained on biological replicates. edgeR calls used a false discovery rate-adjusted p below 0.01 and a log2 fold-change threshold of 1. As an exploratory analysis of dynamics, max-normalized trajectories of the 1000 most abundant clonotypes were examined with PCA combined with hierarchical clustering. Separately sequenced CD4+ and CD8+ repertoires were used to assign a CD4 or CD8 phenotype to each responding clone. The public sequencing data were trimmed at Q25 with fastp and processed into clonotypes with MiXCR by TCRdb, which kept only in-frame beta chains. Every distinct CDR3 protein forms one entry, paired with its most common genes and DNA. TCRdb, rather than the study authors, made the V and J calls. For this sample there are roughly 450,000 distinct CDR3 sequences; roughly 18% appear just once. Clones ranked in the top ten supply 20% to 25% of the sample.

Ficoll-Paque density gradient centrifugation was used to isolate PBMCs. Paper-wide results and their limitations: Contracting CD4+ clones were found mainly in CM and EM memory subsets, while CD8+ clones were enriched in EMRA. Only two mild cases were covered by the study, and larger cohorts that include severe cases with pre-infection samples were considered necessary. Whether the second-wave clones peaking on day 37 were SARS-CoV-2 specific was not confirmed. Some responding clones were detected in pre-infection memory, which suggested that pre-existing cross-reactive memory T cells had joined the SARS-CoV-2 response. Clones contracting from day 15 to 85 had balanced CD4/CD8 phenotypes, while a second wave expanding from day 15 to 37 was biased towards CD4+.

Sequencing input: PBMCs or a T cell subset sorted from them (not recorded which). This TCR came from a young man who had mild COVID-19 (a few samples of this study predate the infection). The sample titles of this study are shuffled in the database, so cell type and time point are left out; the donor was told from shared clones. This sequence uses TRBV6-4 and TRBJ2-1; 9 central nucleotides agree with TRBD1. The DNA is TGTGCCAGCAGTGACTCGACAGGGGGAGGGCATGAGCAGTTCTTC. Its translation is CASSDSTGGGHEQFF.